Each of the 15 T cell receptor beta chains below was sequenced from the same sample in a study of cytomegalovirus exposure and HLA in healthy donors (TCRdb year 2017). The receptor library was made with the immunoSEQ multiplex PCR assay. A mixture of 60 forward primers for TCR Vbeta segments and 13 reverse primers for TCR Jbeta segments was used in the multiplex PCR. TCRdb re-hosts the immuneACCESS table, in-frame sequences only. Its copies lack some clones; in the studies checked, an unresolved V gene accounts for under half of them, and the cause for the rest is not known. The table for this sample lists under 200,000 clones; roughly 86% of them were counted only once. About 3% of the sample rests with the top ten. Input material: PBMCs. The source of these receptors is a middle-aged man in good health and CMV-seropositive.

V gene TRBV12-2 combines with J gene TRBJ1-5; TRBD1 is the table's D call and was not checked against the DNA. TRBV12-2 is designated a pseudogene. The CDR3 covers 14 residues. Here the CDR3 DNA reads TGTGCAAGTCGCATAGGACAACCAAATCAGCCCCAGCATTTT. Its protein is CASRIGQPNQPQHF.

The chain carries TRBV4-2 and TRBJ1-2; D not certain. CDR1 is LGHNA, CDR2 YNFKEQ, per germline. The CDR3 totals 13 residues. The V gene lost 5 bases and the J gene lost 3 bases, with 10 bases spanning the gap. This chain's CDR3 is CASSLDGDYGYTF. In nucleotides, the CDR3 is TGTGCCAGCAGCTTGGACGGGGACTATGGCTACACCTTC.

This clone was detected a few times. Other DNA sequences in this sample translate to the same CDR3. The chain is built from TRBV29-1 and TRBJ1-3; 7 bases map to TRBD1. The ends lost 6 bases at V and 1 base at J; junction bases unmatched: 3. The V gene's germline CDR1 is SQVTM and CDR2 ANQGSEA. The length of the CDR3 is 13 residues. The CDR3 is CSVGTASGNTIYF. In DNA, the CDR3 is TGCAGCGTGGGGACAGCTTCTGGAAACACCATATATTTT.

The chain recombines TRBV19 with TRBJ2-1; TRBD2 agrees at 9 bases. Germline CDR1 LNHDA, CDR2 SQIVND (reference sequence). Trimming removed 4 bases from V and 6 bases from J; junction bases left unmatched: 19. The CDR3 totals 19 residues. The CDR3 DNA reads TGTGCCAGTAGTAGCCCCACCCTAGGGGCGGGGGGGCCCCTCAATGAGCAGTTCTTC. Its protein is CASSSPTLGAGGPLNEQFF.

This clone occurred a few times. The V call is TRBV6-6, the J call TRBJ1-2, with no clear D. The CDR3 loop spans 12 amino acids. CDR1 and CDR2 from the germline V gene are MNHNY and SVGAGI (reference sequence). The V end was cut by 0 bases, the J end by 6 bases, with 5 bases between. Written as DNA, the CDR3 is TGTGCCAGCAGTTACTCGGCTGATGGCTACACCTTC. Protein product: CASSYSADGYTF.

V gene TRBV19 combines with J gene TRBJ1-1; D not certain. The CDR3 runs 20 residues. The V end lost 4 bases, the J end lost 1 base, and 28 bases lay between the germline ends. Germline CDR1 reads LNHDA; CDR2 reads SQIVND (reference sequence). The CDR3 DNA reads TGTGCCAGTAGTACTCCGCAGACCGCGGTGTCAGACCGCCCGAACACTGAAGCTTTCTTT. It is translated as CASSTPQTAVSDRPNTEAFF. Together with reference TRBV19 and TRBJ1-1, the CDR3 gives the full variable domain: DGGITQSPKYLFRKEGQNVTLSCEQNLNHDAMYWYRQDPGQGLRLIYYSQIVNDFQKGDIAEGYSVSREKKESFPLTVTSAQKNPTAFYLCASSTPQTAVSDRPNTEAFFGQGTRLTVV.

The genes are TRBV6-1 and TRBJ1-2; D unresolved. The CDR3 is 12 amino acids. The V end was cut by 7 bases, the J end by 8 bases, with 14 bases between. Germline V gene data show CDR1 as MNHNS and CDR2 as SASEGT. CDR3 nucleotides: TGTGCCAGCATTGTTGGTGGAGACGGCTACACCTTC. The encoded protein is CASIVGGDGYTF.

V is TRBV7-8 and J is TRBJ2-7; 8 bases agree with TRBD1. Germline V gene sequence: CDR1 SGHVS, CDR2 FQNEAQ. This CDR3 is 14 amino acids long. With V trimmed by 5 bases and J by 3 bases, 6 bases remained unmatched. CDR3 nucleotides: TGTGCCAGCAGCCCCGGGACAGGTGGCTACGAGCAGTACTTC. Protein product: CASSPGTGGYEQYF.

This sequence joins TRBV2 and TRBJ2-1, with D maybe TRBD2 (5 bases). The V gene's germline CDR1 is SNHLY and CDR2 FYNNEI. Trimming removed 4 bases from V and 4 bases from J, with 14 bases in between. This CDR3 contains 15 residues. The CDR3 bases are TGTGCCAGCAGTGCGGACTCTAACCCGTACAATGAGCAGTTCTTC. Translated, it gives CASSADSNPYNEQFF.

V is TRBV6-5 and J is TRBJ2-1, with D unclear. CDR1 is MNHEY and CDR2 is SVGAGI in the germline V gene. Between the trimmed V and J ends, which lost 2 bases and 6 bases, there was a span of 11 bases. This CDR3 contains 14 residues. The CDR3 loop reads CASSYPGQVNEQFF. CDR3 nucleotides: TGTGCCAGCAGTTACCCGGGTCAAGTCAATGAGCAGTTCTTC.

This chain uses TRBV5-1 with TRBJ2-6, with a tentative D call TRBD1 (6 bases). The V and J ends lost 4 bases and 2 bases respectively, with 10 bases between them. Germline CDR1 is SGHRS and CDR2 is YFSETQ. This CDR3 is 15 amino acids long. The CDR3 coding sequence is TGCGCCAGCAGCGTCAACAGGGCTGGGGCCAACGTCCTGACTTTC. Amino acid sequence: CASSVNRAGANVLTF.

This chain's CDR3 is CASSARQGPEPEAFF. The CDR3 DNA reads as TGCGCCAGCAGTGCCCGACAGGGCCCAGAACCCGAAGCTTTCTTT. V is TRBV10-2 and J is TRBJ1-1, with 7 bases that match TRBD1. The V segment lost 4 bases and the J segment 8 bases; nucleotides outside the gene matches: 13. The CDR3 has 15 amino acids. Germline values: CDR1 WSHSY, CDR2 SAAADI.

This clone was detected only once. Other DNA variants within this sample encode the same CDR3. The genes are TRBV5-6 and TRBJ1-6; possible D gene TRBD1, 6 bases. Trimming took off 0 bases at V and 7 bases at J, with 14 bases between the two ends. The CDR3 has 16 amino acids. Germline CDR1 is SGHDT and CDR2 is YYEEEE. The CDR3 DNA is TGTGCCAGCAGCTTGGCAAGTGGACAGAACAATTCACCCCTCCACTTT. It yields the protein CASSLASGQNNSPLHF. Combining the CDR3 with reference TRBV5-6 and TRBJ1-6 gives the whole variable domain DAGVTQSPTHLIKTRGQQVTLRCSPKSGHDTVSWYQQALGQGPQFIFQYYEEEERQRGNFPDRFSGHQFPNYSSELNVNALLLGDSALYLCASSLASGQNNSPLHFGNGTRLTVT.

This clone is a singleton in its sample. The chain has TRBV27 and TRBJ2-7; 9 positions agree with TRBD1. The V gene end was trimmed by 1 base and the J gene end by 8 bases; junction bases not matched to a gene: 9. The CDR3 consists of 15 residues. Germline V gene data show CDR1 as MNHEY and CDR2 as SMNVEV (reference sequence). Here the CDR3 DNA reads TGTGCCAGCAGTTTATGGACCGGGACAGGGAACAAGCAGTACTTC. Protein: CASSLWTGTGNKQYF.

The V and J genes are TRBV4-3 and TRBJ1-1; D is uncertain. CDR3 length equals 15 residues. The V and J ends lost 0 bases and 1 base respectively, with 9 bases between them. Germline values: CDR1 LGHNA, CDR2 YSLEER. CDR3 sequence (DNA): TGCGCCAGCAGCCAAGAATGGCAGAAGAACACTGAAGCTTTCTTT. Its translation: CASSQEWQKNTEAFF.